This record concerns one TCR beta chain sequence. Other DNA sequences in this sample translate to the same CDR3. The CDR3 extends over 13 amino acids. Germline-derived CDR1 and CDR2 are LGHDT and YNNKEL (reference sequence). J lost 4 bases, V lost 3 bases, and 2 bases had no gene match. These data come from a study of blood T cell repertoires in COVID-19. Study-level background: Spain, Italy and the United States supplied samples that represented acute and convalescent COVID-19.

Clones were read by immunoSEQ multiplex PCR, and TCRdb kept only the in-frame ones, dropping some. The table records 150,000 to 250,000 clones, roughly 79% of them present only once. The chain couples TRBV3-1 (or the pseudogene TRBV3-2) to TRBJ2-7; 8 bases are shared with TRBD2. The sample taken for sequencing was peripheral blood. The clonotype comes from a human donor with acute or convalescent COVID-19. The donor label of this sample is uncertain. The CDR3 DNA reads as TGTGCCAGCAGCCACCTAGCGGGTTACGAGCAGTACTTC. Encoded protein: CASSHLAGYEQYF.